A single sample gave rise to the 2 T cell receptor beta chains below, sequenced in a study of blood T cell repertoires in COVID-19. Only in-frame clones appear in the TCRdb table, and some are missing; sequencing was by immunoSEQ multiplex PCR. The table includes about 350,000 clones, more than 75% detected once. Material for sequencing was PBMCs or T cells enriched from blood (not recorded which). These receptor sequences come from a woman in her twenties or thirties who had recovered from COVID-19.

V and J are TRBV12-3 or TRBV12-4 and TRBJ1-6; D may be TRBD1 (5 bases). V lost 5 bases to trimming and J lost 13 bases, with 15 bases between them. The CDR3 contains 13 residues. This chain's CDR3 is CASSLTGDSPLHF. The CDR3 nucleotides read TGTGCCAGCAGTCTTACAGGAGACTCTCCCCTCCACTTT.

V usage is TRBV30 and J usage is TRBJ1-3, with TRBD1 matching over 9 bases. The CDR3 is 16 amino acids. Germline CDR1 reads GTSNPN; CDR2 reads SVGIG (reference sequence). J was trimmed by 0 bases and V by 5 bases; bases with no gene match: 8. DNA of the CDR3: TGTGCCTGGCACCGGGACAGGGCCTTCTCTGGAAACACCATATATTTT. Amino acid sequence: CAWHRDRAFSGNTIYF.